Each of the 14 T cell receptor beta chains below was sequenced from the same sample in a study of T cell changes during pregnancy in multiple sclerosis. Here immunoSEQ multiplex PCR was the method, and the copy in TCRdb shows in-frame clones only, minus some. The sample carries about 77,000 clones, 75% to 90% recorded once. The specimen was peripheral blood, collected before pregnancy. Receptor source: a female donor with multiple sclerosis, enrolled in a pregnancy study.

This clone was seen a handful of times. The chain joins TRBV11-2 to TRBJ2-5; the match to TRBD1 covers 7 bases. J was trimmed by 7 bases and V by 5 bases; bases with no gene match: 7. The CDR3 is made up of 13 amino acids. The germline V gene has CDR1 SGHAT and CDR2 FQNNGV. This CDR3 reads CASSPDRVWTQYF. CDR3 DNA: TGTGCCAGCAGCCCCGACAGGGTGTGGACCCAGTACTTC.

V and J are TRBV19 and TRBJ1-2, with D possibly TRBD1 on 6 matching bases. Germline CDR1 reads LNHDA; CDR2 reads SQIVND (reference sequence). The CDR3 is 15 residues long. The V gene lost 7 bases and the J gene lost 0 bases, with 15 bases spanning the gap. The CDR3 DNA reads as TGTGCCAGTATCGACAGGCCGAGAGCTAACTATGGCTACACCTTC. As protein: CASIDRPRANYGYTF.

The CDR3 DNA reads TGTGCCAGCAGACTACAGGGGGCCCCCTCTGGAAACACCATATATTTT. This translates into CASRLQGAPSGNTIYF. This chain connects TRBV28 to TRBJ1-3; 9 bases are shared with TRBD1. Unmatched junction bases numbered 6, after V lost 6 bases and J lost 0 bases. CDR1 and CDR2 from the germline V gene are MDHEN and SYDVKM. The CDR3 is 16 amino acids.

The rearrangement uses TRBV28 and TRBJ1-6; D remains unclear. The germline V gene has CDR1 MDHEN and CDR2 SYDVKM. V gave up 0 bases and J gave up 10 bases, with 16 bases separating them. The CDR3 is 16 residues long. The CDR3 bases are TGTGCCAGCAGTTTATGGGATCTGACAAGAAACTCACCCCTCCACTTT. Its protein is CASSLWDLTRNSPLHF.

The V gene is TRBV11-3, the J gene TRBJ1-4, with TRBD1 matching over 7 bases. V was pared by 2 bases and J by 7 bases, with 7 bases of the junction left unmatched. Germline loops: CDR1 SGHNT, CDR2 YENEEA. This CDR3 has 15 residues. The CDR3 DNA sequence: TGTGCCAGCAGCTTAAATCGACAGGGTGGTGAAAAACTGTTTTTT. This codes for CASSLNRQGGEKLFF.

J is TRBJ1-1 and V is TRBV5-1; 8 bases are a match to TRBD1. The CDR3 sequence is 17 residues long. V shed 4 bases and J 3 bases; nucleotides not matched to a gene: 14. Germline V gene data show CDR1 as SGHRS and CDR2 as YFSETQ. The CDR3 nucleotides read TGCGCCAGCAGCCCCCACCACAGGGGGGAGGATGACACTGAAGCTTTCTTT. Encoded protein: CASSPHHRGEDDTEAFF.

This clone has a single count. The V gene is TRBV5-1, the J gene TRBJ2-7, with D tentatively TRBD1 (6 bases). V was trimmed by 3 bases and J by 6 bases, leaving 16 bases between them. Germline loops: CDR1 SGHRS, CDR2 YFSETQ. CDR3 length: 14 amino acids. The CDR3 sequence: CASSSYPGEGEQYF. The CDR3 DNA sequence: TGCGCCAGCAGCTCTTACCCAGGGGAAGGCGAGCAGTACTTC.

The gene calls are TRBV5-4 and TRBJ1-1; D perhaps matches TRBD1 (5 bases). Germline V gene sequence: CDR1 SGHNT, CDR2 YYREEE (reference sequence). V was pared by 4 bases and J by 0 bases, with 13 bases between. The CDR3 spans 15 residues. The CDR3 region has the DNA TGTGCCAGCAGCCACCTACAGGATGTGAACACTGAAGCTTTCTTT. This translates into CASSHLQDVNTEAFF.

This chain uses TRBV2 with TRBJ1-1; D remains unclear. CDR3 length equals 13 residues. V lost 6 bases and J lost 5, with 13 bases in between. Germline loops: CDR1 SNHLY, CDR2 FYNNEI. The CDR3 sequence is CASSAHEGTEAFF. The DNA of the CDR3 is TGTGCCAGCAGCGCCCACGAGGGAACTGAAGCTTTCTTT.

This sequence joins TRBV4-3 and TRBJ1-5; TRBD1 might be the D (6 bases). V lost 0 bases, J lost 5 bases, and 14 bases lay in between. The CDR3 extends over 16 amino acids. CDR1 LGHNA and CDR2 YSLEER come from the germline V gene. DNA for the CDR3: TGCGCCAGCAGCCAAGATAGTATCGCAGGGGATCAGCCCCAGCATTTT. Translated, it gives CASSQDSIAGDQPQHF.

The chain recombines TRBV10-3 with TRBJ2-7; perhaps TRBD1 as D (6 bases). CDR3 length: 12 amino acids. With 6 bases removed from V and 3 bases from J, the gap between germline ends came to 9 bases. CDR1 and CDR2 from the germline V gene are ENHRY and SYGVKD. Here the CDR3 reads CAIRGAGYEQYF. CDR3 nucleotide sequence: TGTGCCATCAGGGGGGCCGGCTACGAGCAGTACTTC.

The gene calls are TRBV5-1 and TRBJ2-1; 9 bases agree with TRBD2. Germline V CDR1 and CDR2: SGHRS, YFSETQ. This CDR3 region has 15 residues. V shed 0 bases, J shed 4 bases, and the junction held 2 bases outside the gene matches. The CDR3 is CASSLDLAGYNEQFF. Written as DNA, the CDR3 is TGCGCCAGCAGCTTGGACCTAGCGGGGTACAATGAGCAGTTCTTC.

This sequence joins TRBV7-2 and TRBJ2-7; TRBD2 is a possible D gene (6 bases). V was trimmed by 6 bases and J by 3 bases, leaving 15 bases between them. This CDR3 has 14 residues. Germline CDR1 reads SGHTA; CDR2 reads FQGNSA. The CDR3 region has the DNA TGTGCCAGCAGTGCCTGGCGGGACGTCTACGAGCAGTACTTC. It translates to CASSAWRDVYEQYF.

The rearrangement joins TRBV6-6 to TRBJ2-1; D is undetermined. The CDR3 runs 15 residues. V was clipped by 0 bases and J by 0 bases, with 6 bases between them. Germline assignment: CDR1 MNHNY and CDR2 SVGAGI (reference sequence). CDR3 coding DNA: TGTGCCAGCAGTTACTCCTCGGGCTCCTACAATGAGCAGTTCTTC. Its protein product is CASSYSSGSYNEQFF.